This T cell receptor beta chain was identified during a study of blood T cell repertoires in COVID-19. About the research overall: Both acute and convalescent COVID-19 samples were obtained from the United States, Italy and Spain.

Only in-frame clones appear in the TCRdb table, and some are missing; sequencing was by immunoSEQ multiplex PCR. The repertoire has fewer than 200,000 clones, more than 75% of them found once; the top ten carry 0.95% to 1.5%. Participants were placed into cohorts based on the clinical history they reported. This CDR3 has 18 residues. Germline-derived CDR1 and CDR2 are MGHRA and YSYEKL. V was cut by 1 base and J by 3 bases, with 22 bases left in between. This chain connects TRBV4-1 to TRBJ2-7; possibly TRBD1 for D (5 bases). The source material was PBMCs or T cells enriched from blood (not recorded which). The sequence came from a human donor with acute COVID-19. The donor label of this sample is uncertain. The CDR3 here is CASSQGSQKGRQGYEQYF. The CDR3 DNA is TGCGCCAGCAGCCAAGGGTCCCAGAAAGGTCGCCAGGGCTACGAGCAGTACTTC.